These 2 T cell receptor beta chains originate from one sample sequenced in a study of blood T cell repertoires in COVID-19 (dated by TCRdb to 2020 to 2022). Library generation was performed with the immunoSEQ multiplex PCR assay. In TCRdb, the immuneACCESS table is reduced to in-frame sequences with V and J assigned. These tables do not hold every clone; where another copy was compared, an unresolved V gene accounts for under half, and the others remain unexplained. Here the sample has more than 200,000 clones; 80% to 85% occur a single time. Of the sample, 4% to 5.5% is held by the ten largest clones. The sample was peripheral blood. The source is a man aged 50-59 years with active or convalescent COVID-19.

V gene TRBV19 combines with J gene TRBJ1-5, with no clear D. The V and J ends lost 4 bases and 2 bases respectively, with 9 bases between them. The V gene's germline CDR1 is LNHDA and CDR2 SQIVND (reference sequence). CDR3 length: 14 amino acids. The DNA of the CDR3 is TGTGCCAGTAGTACCGGGAACCGCAATCAGCCCCAGCATTTT. It is translated as CASSTGNRNQPQHF.

The V and J genes are TRBV6-2 or TRBV6-3 and TRBJ1-1; 7 nucleotides match TRBD1. With 6 bases clipped from V and 3 bases from J, the junction kept 7 bases outside the gene matches. The germline CDR1 and CDR2 sequences are MNHEY and SVGEGT. The CDR3 contains 14 residues. CDR3 residues: CASSRDRVDTEAFF. As DNA, the CDR3 is TGTGCCAGCAGCCGTGACAGGGTCGACACTGAAGCTTTCTTT.